The rows below give T cell receptor beta chains drawn from one sample of a study of OX40 agonist ivuxolimab in advanced cancers. Here immunoSEQ multiplex PCR was the method, and the copy in TCRdb shows in-frame clones only, minus some. The table includes tens of thousands of clones, about 90% detected once. The input for sequencing was CD4+ or CD8+ T cells sorted from blood, taken in a trial of the OX40 agonist ivuxolimab. The receptors stem from an adult with an advanced solid tumor such as melanoma, head and neck, liver or kidney cancer. Both conserved end residues are part of each CDR3. The D gene is left open where the match is weak. Size is stated for part of the rows, as once, few or many counts, or as a class when the clone is expanded.

j_call clone_size d_call v_call cdr3_aa cdr3_nt
TRBJ1-1 - TRBD1 TRBV18 CASSSNRGNAEAFF TGTGCCAGCTCGTCAAACAGGGGTAATGCTGAAGCTTTCTTT
TRBJ2-1 - - TRBV11-2 CASSLRGPGPGGINEQFF TGTGCCAGCAGCTTAAGGGGCCCGGGACCAGGTGGAATCAATGAGCAGTTCTTC
TRBJ2-1 - - TRBV4-2 CASSQEGRLSYNEQFF TGTGCCAGCAGCCAAGAAGGGCGGCTGTCCTACAATGAGCAGTTCTTC
TRBJ2-2 once - TRBV6-1 CASSASGARTGELFF TGTGCCAGCAGTGCCTCGGGGGCGCGCACCGGGGAGCTGTTTTTT
TRBJ2-7 once TRBD1 TRBV10-3 CAISISPGTGGFYEQYF TGTGCCATCAGTATAAGCCCCGGGACAGGGGGTTTCTACGAGCAGTACTTC
TRBJ2-2 - - TRBV9 CASKPTQGFTGELFF TGTGCCAGCAAACCGACTCAGGGGTTTACCGGGGAGCTGTTTTTT
TRBJ1-6 - - TRBV5-1 CASSLGGNSPLHF TGCGCCAGCAGCTTGGGGGGGAATTCACCCCTCCACTTT
TRBJ2-2 once TRBD2 TRBV6-5 CASSQTSGSTGELFF TGTGCCAGCAGTCAAACTAGCGGGAGCACCGGGGAGCTGTTTTTT
TRBJ2-1 - TRBD1 TRBV7-3 CASSPNSGTGRDNEQFF TGTGCCAGCAGCCCAAATTCCGGGACAGGGCGGGACAATGAGCAGTTCTTC
TRBJ2-7 - TRBD2 TRBV5-6 CASSLLAGGEQYF TGTGCCAGCAGCTTGCTAGCGGGAGGCGAGCAGTACTTC
TRBJ2-5 - - TRBV9 CASMALAQETQYF TGTGCCAGCATGGCACTCGCCCAAGAGACCCAGTACTTC
TRBJ2-7 - - TRBV2 CASSEASHEQYF TGTGCCAGCAGTGAAGCCTCCCACGAGCAGTACTTC
TRBJ2-2 once TRBD2 TRBV2 CASSYAVGLAWGTGELFF TGTGCCAGCAGTTATGCCGTCGGACTAGCATGGGGAACGGGGGAGCTGTTTTTT
TRBJ2-3 - TRBD2 TRBV5-1 CASSEDVAGGPTDTQYF TGCGCCAGCAGCGAGGATGTGGCGGGGGGGCCGACAGATACGCAGTATTTT
TRBJ2-2 few - TRBV5-8 CASSRNTGDTGELFF TGTGCCAGCAGCCGAAACACGGGGGACACCGGGGAGCTGTTTTTT
TRBJ1-3 - TRBD1 TRBV5-1 CASSSGGTSSGNTIYF TGCGCCAGCAGCTCAGGGGGCACTTCCTCTGGAAACACCATATATTTT
TRBJ2-7 few TRBD2 TRBV29-1 CSVDGLADSYEQYF TGCAGCGTTGACGGGCTAGCGGATTCCTACGAGCAGTACTTC
TRBJ2-1 few TRBD1 TRBV6-5 CASSQGAPHEQFF TGTGCCAGCAGCCAGGGGGCGCCTCATGAGCAGTTCTTC
TRBJ1-1 few - TRBV7-3 CASSLKPGLTEAFF TGTGCCAGCAGCTTAAAGCCGGGACTCACTGAAGCTTTCTTT
TRBJ1-2 - TRBD1 TRBV6-4 CASSDGTGLSGYTF TGTGCCAGCAGTGACGGGACAGGGCTTTCCGGCTACACCTTC
TRBJ2-5 - - TRBV29-1 CSVVSDRMTQYF TGCAGCGTTGTTTCGGACCGGATGACCCAGTACTTC
TRBJ2-2 - - TRBV4-2 CASSQQGNTGELFF TGTGCCAGCAGCCAGCAGGGGAACACCGGGGAGCTGTTTTTT
TRBJ1-4 - - TRBV11-1 CASSSDVQGANEKLFF TGTGCCAGCAGCTCAGACGTGCAGGGCGCAAATGAAAAACTGTTTTTT
TRBJ2-3 - TRBD2 TRBV6-5 CASSPLAVSTDTQYF TGTGCCAGCAGTCCACTAGCGGTTAGCACAGATACGCAGTATTTT
TRBJ2-1 once - TRBV7-9 CASSHNEQFF TGTGCCAGCAGCCACAATGAGCAGTTCTTC
TRBJ2-7 - - TRBV14 CASSPGTQVSLSYEQYF TGTGCCAGCAGCCCCGGAACTCAGGTTAGCCTCTCCTACGAGCAGTACTTC
TRBJ1-2 - - TRBV28 CASSLPLTNYGYTF TGTGCCAGCAGTTTACCCCTCACTAACTATGGCTACACCTTC
TRBJ2-2 - TRBD2 TRBV2 CASSQLTGTINTGELFF TGTGCCAGCAGTCAATTAACCGGGACTATAAACACCGGGGAGCTGTTTTTT
TRBJ1-1 once TRBD1 TRBV2 CASSALQGAAEAFF TGTGCCAGCAGTGCATTACAGGGGGCTGCTGAAGCTTTCTTT
TRBJ1-4 - - TRBV19 CASSETGEKLFF TGTGCCAGTAGTGAAACGGGGGAAAAACTGTTTTTT
TRBJ2-1 - - TRBV7-2 CASSLASGYNEQFF TGTGCCAGCAGCTTAGCGAGCGGCTACAATGAGCAGTTCTTC
TRBJ1-4 few - TRBV7-9 CASTSVATNEKLFF TGTGCCAGCACCTCCGTAGCAACTAATGAAAAACTGTTTTTT
TRBJ2-1 - - TRBV29-1 CSVDRDYNEQFF TGCAGCGTTGACAGGGATTACAATGAGCAGTTCTTC
TRBJ2-7 - - TRBV5-4 CASSLFQGIIYEQYF TGTGCCAGCAGCTTGTTTCAGGGTATAATCTACGAGCAGTACTTC
TRBJ1-5 - - TRBV11-2 CASSLVTDNQPQHF TGTGCCAGCAGCTTAGTTACCGACAATCAGCCCCAGCATTTT